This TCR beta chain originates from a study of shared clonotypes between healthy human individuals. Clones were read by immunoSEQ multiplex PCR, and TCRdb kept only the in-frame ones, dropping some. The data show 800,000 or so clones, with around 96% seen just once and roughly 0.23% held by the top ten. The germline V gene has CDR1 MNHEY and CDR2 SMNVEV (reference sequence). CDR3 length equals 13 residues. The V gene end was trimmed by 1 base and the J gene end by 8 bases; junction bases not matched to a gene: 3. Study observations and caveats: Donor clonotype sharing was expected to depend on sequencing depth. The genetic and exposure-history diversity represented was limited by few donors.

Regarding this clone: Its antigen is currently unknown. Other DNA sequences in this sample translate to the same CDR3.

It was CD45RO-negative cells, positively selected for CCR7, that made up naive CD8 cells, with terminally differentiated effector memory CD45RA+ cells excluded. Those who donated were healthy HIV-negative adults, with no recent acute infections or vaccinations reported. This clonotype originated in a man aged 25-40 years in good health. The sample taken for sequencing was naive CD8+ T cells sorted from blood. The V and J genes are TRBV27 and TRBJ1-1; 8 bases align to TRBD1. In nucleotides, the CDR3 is TGTGCCAGCAGTTTATACAGGGGGAACGAAGCTTTCTTT. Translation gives CASSLYRGNEAFF.